The 17 T cell receptor beta chains below come from one sample, sequenced in a study of CD8 T cells in ankylosing spondylitis. TCRdb ran MiXCR on the 5' RACE reads and lists one entry per CDR3 protein. The data show 200,000 or so distinct CDR3 sequences, roughly 18% seen once. Sequencing input: blood, either unsorted or a sorted T cell fraction (not recorded which). The receptors derive from a male donor aged 10 to 30 with ankylosing spondylitis or in good health (not recorded which).

Many counts were recorded for this clonotype. The chain carries TRBV7-2 and TRBJ2-7; D is possibly TRBD2 (5 bases). The CDR3 covers 16 residues. Germline V gene sequence: CDR1 SGHTA, CDR2 FQGNSA. Trimming shortened V by 5 bases and J by 3 bases, and 20 bases separated the two germline ends. This CDR3 reads CASSPSRAVGSYEQYF. CDR3 DNA sequence: TGTGCCAGCAGCCCCTCTCGAGCGGTTGGGAGCTACGAGCAGTACTTC.

The table lists this clonotype with many counts. This chain connects TRBV12-3 or TRBV12-4 to TRBJ2-2; D is unresolved. Trimming took off 1 base at V and 5 bases at J, with 8 bases between the two ends. This CDR3 comprises 14 residues. The chain's CDR3 is CASSLGAATGELFF. In DNA, the CDR3 is TGTGCCAGCAGTTTAGGCGCAGCAACCGGGGAGCTGTTTTTT.

The chain has TRBV20-1 and TRBJ1-6; 7 nucleotides line up with TRBD1. The length of the CDR3 is 14 residues. Trimming took 2 bases from V and 7 from J; bases not matched to a gene: 5. Germline CDR1 and CDR2: DFQATT and SNEGSKA (reference sequence). The CDR3 coding sequence is TGCAGTGCTAGATCCGGGACAGTCAATTCACCCCTCCACTTT. Translating gives CSARSGTVNSPLHF.

The table lists this clonotype with a few counts. The V call is TRBV20-1, the J call TRBJ2-7; 7 bases map to TRBD2. Germline lookup yields CDR1 DFQATT and CDR2 SNEGSKA (reference sequence). The CDR3 is made up of 15 amino acids. Trimming removed 0 bases from V and 1 base from J; junction bases left unmatched: 6. The CDR3 sequence is CSARDGRGLSYEQYF. The CDR3 DNA follows: TGCAGTGCTAGAGATGGACGGGGACTATCCTACGAGCAGTACTTC.

This clonotype was seen many times. The chain is built from TRBV2 and TRBJ2-7; D uncertain. The CDR3 is 14 residues long. The germline V gene has CDR1 SNHLY and CDR2 FYNNEI. V shed 11 bases and J shed 0 bases, with 17 bases lying between them. In DNA form, the CDR3 reads TGTGCCCCCGGCGGTCCAAGGACCTCCTACGAGCAGTACTTC. Its protein product is CAPGGPRTSYEQYF.

This clonotype was counted at least ten times. V usage is TRBV29-1 and J usage is TRBJ2-7, with TRBD2 matching over 13 bases. This CDR3 contains 16 residues. Germline V gene sequence: CDR1 SQVTM, CDR2 ANQGSEA. The J segment lost 0 bases and the V segment lost 3 bases, leaving 5 bases of the junction unmatched. CDR3 in amino acids: CSVEGGTSGVSYEQYF. Written as DNA, the CDR3 is TGCAGCGTTGAGGGGGGGACTAGCGGGGTCTCCTACGAGCAGTACTTC.

This clonotype was seen at least ten times. This CDR3 reads CASSPTGGFSPLHF. CDR3 DNA sequence: TGTGCCAGCAGTCCGACAGGGGGTTTCTCACCCCTCCACTTT. The chain is built from TRBV27 and TRBJ1-6; 9 bases align to TRBD1. J gave up 10 bases and V 5 bases, and 6 bases lay outside the gene matches. CDR3 length equals 14 residues. The germline CDR1 and CDR2 sequences are MNHEY and SMNVEV (reference sequence).

Many counts were recorded for this clonotype. V usage is TRBV5-5 and J usage is TRBJ2-7; the D is unclear. The CDR3 has 13 residues. The germline gives CDR1 SGHKS, CDR2 YYEKEE (reference sequence). Trimming cost V 6 bases and J 0 bases, with 10 bases left between them. CDR3 nucleotides: TGTGCCAGCAATGCGAGAGGCTCCTACGAGCAGTACTTC. This codes for CASNARGSYEQYF.

This clonotype was recorded at least ten times. The gene calls are TRBV4-2 and TRBJ2-3, with D maybe TRBD2 (6 bases). V was clipped by 2 bases and J by 1 base, with 13 bases between them. Looked up from germline, CDR1 is LGHNA and CDR2 is YNFKEQ. This CDR3 comprises 16 residues. Here the CDR3 DNA reads TGTGCCAGCAGCCAATCTGGTGTAGCGGGCACAGATACGCAGTATTTT. Translated, it gives CASSQSGVAGTDTQYF.

This clonotype was picked up many times. The chain uses TRBV25-1 and TRBJ2-1; maybe TRBD1 (6 bases). V gave up 5 bases and J gave up 15 bases, with 26 bases separating them. The CDR3 covers 15 residues. Germline V lookup: CDR1 MGHDK, CDR2 SYGVNS. The DNA for the CDR3 is TGTGCCAGCAGTAAATCCCCTATTACCAGGCAGGGGCCGTTCTTC. Translation: CASSKSPITRQGPFF.

The chain employs TRBV7-2 and TRBJ2-1; D may be TRBD2 (5 bases). Trimming removed 1 base from V and 10 bases from J, with 11 bases in between. The CDR3 has 13 residues. Germline V gene sequence: CDR1 SGHTA, CDR2 FQGNSA. The CDR3 bases are TGTGCCAGCAGCTTAGATAGCGACCTAGAGCAGTTCTTC. Protein product: CASSLDSDLEQFF.

V and J are TRBV4-1 and TRBJ2-5; D is undetermined. Germline values: CDR1 MGHRA, CDR2 YSYEKL. The V end was cut by 1 base, the J end by 4 bases, with 13 bases between. CDR3 length equals 15 residues. The CDR3: CASSQVPLGGETQYF. CDR3 bases: TGCGCCAGCAGCCAAGTACCGTTAGGTGGAGAGACCCAGTACTTC.

This clonotype has just a few counts. CDR3 sequence: CAISVGGAGEQYV. The CDR3, as DNA: TGTGCCATCAGTGTTGGGGGGGCTGGCGAGCAGTACGTC. V is TRBV10-3 and J is TRBJ2-7, with D perhaps matching TRBD2 (7 bases). Trimming took off 4 bases at V and 6 bases at J, with 13 bases between the two ends. Per germline, CDR1 ENHRY and CDR2 SYGVKD. CDR3 length: 13 residues.

J is TRBJ2-1 and V is TRBV29-1; D assignment may be TRBD1 or TRBD2 (8 bases each). V gave up 3 bases and J gave up 1 base, with 19 bases separating them. This CDR3 is built from 17 residues. Germline V gene sequence: CDR1 SQVTM, CDR2 ANQGSEA. The CDR3 reads CSVDGGQGLVSYNEQFF. The CDR3 bases are TGCAGCGTTGATGGCGGACAGGGACTAGTTTCCTACAATGAGCAGTTCTTC.

This clonotype has ten or more counts. The chain links TRBV30 to TRBJ2-5, with 11 bases lining up with TRBD2. The CDR3 covers 14 residues. Trimming removed 4 bases from V and 3 bases from J; junction bases left unmatched: 4. Per germline, CDR1 GTSNPN and CDR2 SVGIG (reference sequence). The CDR3 reads CAWIRSGREETQYF. The CDR3 DNA reads as TGTGCCTGGATACGTAGCGGGAGGGAAGAGACCCAGTACTTC.

This clonotype was observed a few times. The V and J genes are TRBV4-3 and TRBJ2-7; 16 bases line up with TRBD2. Germline CDR1 is LGHNA and CDR2 is YSLEER. V shed 3 bases, J shed 4 bases, and the junction held 18 bases outside the gene matches. CDR3 size: 21 residues. This CDR3 is CASSQGLTVPGLAGGPYEQYF. CDR3 coding DNA: TGCGCCAGCAGCCAGGGGTTGACAGTCCCGGGACTAGCGGGAGGGCCGTACGAGCAGTACTTC.

This clonotype was observed many times. The CDR3 reads CASSFSGRPSDTQYF. The DNA for the CDR3 is TGTGCCAGCAGTTTCAGCGGGAGGCCTTCAGATACGCAGTATTTT. The chain combines TRBV12-3 or TRBV12-4 with TRBJ2-3; 9 bases fit TRBD2. CDR3 size: 15 residues. Trimming at V came to 3 bases and at J to 4 bases, leaving 5 bases not matched to a gene.